Presented here are 26 T cell receptor beta chains from one specimen sequenced in a study of blood T cells in healthy people across ages. Together with a sample-barcoded 5' primer, a J-beta primer mix was included in a second PCR lasting 7 to 11 cycles. In TCRdb, the 5' RACE reads were re-called with MiXCR into one record per CDR3 protein. The sample carries more than 1.4 million distinct CDR3 sequences, approximately 40% recorded once. Input material: blood. The source is a woman aged 18-30 years in good health.

The chain is built from TRBV19 and TRBJ2-1, with a tentative D call TRBD2 (5 bases). Germline loops: CDR1 LNHDA, CDR2 SQIVND (reference sequence). This CDR3 has 16 amino acids. V was shortened by 8 bases and J by 0 bases, with 17 bases between the two germline ends. CDR3 residues: CASGGLYPGSYNEQFF. DNA for the CDR3: TGTGCCAGTGGCGGACTTTACCCCGGCTCCTACAATGAGCAGTTCTTC.

This clonotype was recorded a few times. This chain uses TRBV14 with TRBJ1-6; a possible D gene is TRBD1 (6 bases). Deletions cut 4 bases from V and 7 bases from J, with 14 bases between. This CDR3 is 15 amino acids long. Germline V gives CDR1 SGHDN, CDR2 FVKESK. DNA for the CDR3: TGTGCCAGCAGCCCCCGCGGACAGCTGAATTCACCCCTCCACTTT. It translates to CASSPRGQLNSPLHF.

The J gene is TRBJ1-2, the V gene TRBV2; TRBD1 is a possible D gene (5 bases). The CDR3 has 12 amino acids. Trimming left V 2 bases short and J 10 bases short, with 11 bases between. The germline V gene has CDR1 SNHLY and CDR2 FYNNEI. As DNA, the CDR3 is TGTGCCAGCAGTGAAAGCAGGGCGGACTACACCTTC. This translates into CASSESRADYTF.

The chain combines TRBV29-1 with TRBJ2-1; 9 nucleotides align to TRBD1. J was trimmed by 5 bases and V by 1 base; bases with no gene match: 6. Looked up from germline, CDR1 is SQVTM and CDR2 is ANQGSEA. The CDR3 length is 15 residues. CDR3 protein: CSVEGGTGIDNEQFF. The CDR3 nucleotides read TGCAGCGTTGAAGGGGGGACAGGGATAGACAATGAGCAGTTCTTC.

This clonotype came up many times. This rearrangement joins TRBV7-2 to TRBJ2-7; D call uncertain. Germline V gene data show CDR1 as SGHTA and CDR2 as FQGNSA. V lost 4 bases to trimming and J lost 0 bases, with 10 bases between them. This CDR3 is built from 14 residues. The CDR3 here is CASSSLLNSYEQYF. DNA of the CDR3: TGTGCCAGCAGCTCCCTACTCAACTCCTACGAGCAGTACTTC.

CDR3: CASSPDSHYGYTF. The DNA of the CDR3 is TGTGCCAGCAGCCCGGACTCACACTATGGCTACACCTTC. The rearrangement joins TRBV7-3 to TRBJ1-2; no reliable D call. Trimming removed 5 bases at V and 3 bases at J, with 10 bases between. The CDR3 spans 13 residues. CDR1 and CDR2 from the germline V gene are SGHTA and FQGTGA.

The V call is TRBV5-5, the J call TRBJ2-3; D gene ambiguous. Germline V gene lookup returns CDR1 SGHKS and CDR2 YYEKEE (reference sequence). Trimming took 0 bases from V and 6 from J, leaving 11 bases between them. The CDR3 covers 14 residues. CDR3 sequence reads: CASSLGSPRDTQYF. DNA of the CDR3: TGTGCCAGCAGCTTGGGGAGCCCAAGGGATACGCAGTATTTT.

This clonotype was found a few times. The chain is built from TRBV20-1 and TRBJ2-7, with D possibly TRBD2 on 6 matching bases. CDR3 size: 13 residues. Germline CDR1 and CDR2: DFQATT and SNEGSKA (reference sequence). V was pared by 7 bases and J by 1 base, with 14 bases between. Here the CDR3 DNA reads TGCAGTGTTCTCCTCGGGACTTCCTACGAGCAGTACTTC. This codes for CSVLLGTSYEQYF.

This clonotype has just a few counts. V gene TRBV27 combines with J gene TRBJ2-5, with D uncertain. The germline gives CDR1 MNHEY, CDR2 SMNVEV (reference sequence). Trimming took off 7 bases at V and 9 bases at J, with 18 bases between the two ends. The CDR3 is 13 amino acids. The CDR3 DNA follows: TGTGCCAGCACCACTTTGGGTGATAGGGCCCAGTACTTC. Translation gives CASTTLGDRAQYF.

V and J are TRBV10-1 and TRBJ2-1; possibly TRBD1 or TRBD2 for D (6 bases each). Germline CDR1 and CDR2: WNHNN and SYGVQD (reference sequence). Trimming took 2 bases from V and 7 from J, leaving 12 bases between them. This CDR3 region has 14 residues. The CDR3 loop reads CASSERGGQNEQFF. For the CDR3, the DNA is TGCGCCAGCAGTGAGAGAGGGGGGCAGAATGAGCAGTTCTTC.

The V and J genes are TRBV7-8 and TRBJ2-4, with D maybe TRBD2 (5 bases). The J call may be incorrect, as the DNA end agrees better with TRBJ2-5. Germline V CDR1 and CDR2: SGHVS, FQNEAQ. CDR3 size: 13 residues. The CDR3 DNA sequence: TGTGCCAGCAGCTTCTCGGAGGCAGAGACCCAGTACTTC. It encodes CASSFSEAETQYF.

CDR3 residues: CAWSSSGGTREQYF. As DNA, the CDR3 is TGTGCCTGGAGTAGTAGCGGGGGGACCCGCGAGCAGTACTTC. The chain is built from TRBV30 and TRBJ2-7; 10 nucleotides line up with TRBD2. Trimming cost V 2 bases and J 6 bases; bases outside gene matches: 7. The germline CDR1 and CDR2 sequences are GTSNPN and SVGIG (reference sequence). The CDR3 length is 14 residues.

The chain couples TRBV4-1 to TRBJ2-7; D is uncertain. CDR1 is MGHRA, CDR2 YSYEKL, per germline. The length of the CDR3 is 14 residues. V lost 5 bases and J 0 bases, leaving 11 bases between the germline ends. This CDR3 is CASSGPPGSYEQYF. Written as DNA, the CDR3 is TGCGCCAGCAGCGGACCTCCCGGCTCCTACGAGCAGTACTTC.

The rearrangement links TRBV7-9 to TRBJ2-5, with 11 nucleotides matching TRBD2. V trimming: 2 bases; J trimming: 5 bases; junction bases outside the gene matches: 10. The germline V gene has CDR1 SEHNR and CDR2 FQNEAQ (reference sequence). There are 17 residues in the CDR3. This chain's CDR3 is CASSLHSGLAAMETQYF. In DNA, the CDR3 is TGTGCCAGCAGCTTACATTCGGGACTAGCGGCCATGGAGACCCAGTACTTC.

The gene calls are TRBV14 and TRBJ2-5; D not certain. Between the trimmed V and J ends, which lost 2 bases and 7 bases, there was a span of 17 bases. Germline CDR1 is SGHDN and CDR2 is FVKESK. The CDR3 contains 15 residues. In nucleotides, the CDR3 is TGTGCCAGCAGCCAATTGGAAATCCTAACGGGGACCCAGTACTTC. It translates to CASSQLEILTGTQYF. The full variable domain, rest sourced from reference TRBV14 and TRBJ2-5, is EAGVTQFPSHSVIEKGQTVTLRCDPISGHDNLYWYRRVMGKEIKFLLHFVKESKQDESGMPNNRFLAERTGGTYSTLKVQPAELEDSGVYFCASSQLEILTGTQYFGPGTRLLVL.

This clonotype was counted only a few times. This chain joins TRBV29-1 and TRBJ2-7; the D call may be TRBD1 or TRBD2 (7 bases each). Near its end, the DNA agrees better with TRBJ2-5, so the J call may be wrong. Per germline, CDR1 SQVTM and CDR2 ANQGSEA. The CDR3 has 12 residues. CDR3 bases: TGCAGCTCGCAGGGGGGGGAGGAGACCCAGTACTTC. It yields the protein CSSQGGEETQYF.

This clonotype was counted only a few times. The chain uses TRBV19 and TRBJ1-1, with D possibly matching TRBD1 (5 bases). Germline lookup yields CDR1 LNHDA and CDR2 SQIVND (reference sequence). The ends were cut back, 4 bases at V and 8 bases at J, with 11 bases in the middle. This CDR3 comprises 12 residues. The CDR3 DNA follows: TGTGCCAGTAGTACCGGACAACGGGAAGCTTTCTTT. Protein product: CASSTGQREAFF.

This sequence joins TRBV5-4 and TRBJ1-2; D ambiguous. Trimming removed 5 bases at V and 3 bases at J, with 11 bases between. CDR1 and CDR2 from the germline V gene are SGHNT and YYREEE (reference sequence). The CDR3 contains 13 residues. CDR3 nucleotides: TGTGCCAGCAGGCAACCGGGATACTATGGCTACACCTTC. As protein: CASRQPGYYGYTF.

The chain recombines TRBV6-1 with TRBJ2-7, with 11 bases lining up with TRBD1. V shed 5 bases and J 1 base; nucleotides not matched to a gene: 16. CDR3 length: 19 residues. CDR1 is MNHNS, CDR2 SASEGT, per germline. In DNA form, the CDR3 reads TGTGCCAGCAGTCCTCTGAGGATCCTCGGGACAGGGGGATCCTACGAGCAGTACTTC. This codes for CASSPLRILGTGGSYEQYF.

The chain carries TRBV11-2 and TRBJ2-4; TRBD2 matches 11 bases. The DNA matches TRBJ2-7 better at its end, which makes the J call doubtful. The CDR3 spans 16 residues. Germline values: CDR1 SGHAT, CDR2 FQNNGV. CDR3 DNA: TGTGCCAGCAGCTTAGATACCGGGACTAGCGGATACGAGCAGTACTTC. Translation gives CASSLDTGTSGYEQYF.

This clonotype was seen more than once but under ten times. CDR3 sequence: CATSRGSPSYNEQFF. CDR3 sequence (DNA): TGTGCCACCAGCCGCGGGAGTCCCTCTTACAATGAGCAGTTCTTC. V usage is TRBV24-1 and J usage is TRBJ2-1, with 7 positions matching TRBD2. The V and J ends lost 7 bases and 4 bases, in that order; junction bases with no gene match: 9. The CDR3 spans 15 residues. Germline values: CDR1 KGHDR, CDR2 SFDVKD.

This chain connects TRBV2 to TRBJ1-1, with D unresolved. The CDR3 is 13 residues long. The germline gives CDR1 SNHLY, CDR2 FYNNEI. Trimming left V 2 bases short and J 11 bases short, with 15 bases between. The CDR3 nucleotides read TGTGCCAGCAGTGAATTTGACACTGAAGGGGCTTTCTTT. Protein sequence: CASSEFDTEGAFF. Variable domain in full (rest from reference TRBV2 and TRBJ1-1): EPEVTQTPSHQVTQMGQEVILRCVPISNHLYFYWYRQILGQKVEFLVSFYNNEISEKSEIFDDQFSVERPDGSNFTLKIRSTKLEDSAMYFCASSEFDTEGAFFGQGTRLTVV.

The V call is TRBV4-1, the J call TRBJ2-5; 9 positions match TRBD2. The CDR3 contains 16 residues. CDR1 and CDR2 from the germline V gene are MGHRA and YSYEKL. The V segment lost 2 bases and the J segment 0 bases; nucleotides outside the gene matches: 4. CDR3 in amino acids: CASSQPGLAHQETQYF. CDR3 DNA sequence: TGCGCCAGCAGCCAACCGGGACTAGCCCACCAAGAGACCCAGTACTTC.

V and J are TRBV29-1 and TRBJ2-5; 7 bases agree with TRBD2. The CDR3 totals 15 residues. Germline values: CDR1 SQVTM, CDR2 ANQGSEA. J was trimmed by 11 bases and V by 6 bases; bases with no gene match: 21. The CDR3 is CSVHEKAGSHREQYF. In DNA form, the CDR3 reads TGCAGCGTACATGAGAAAGCGGGAAGCCATCGAGAGCAGTACTTC.

The chain links TRBV20-1 to TRBJ1-2; possibly TRBD1 for D (6 bases). The CDR3 length is 11 residues. Trimming took 4 bases from V and 4 from J, leaving 7 bases between them. The germline CDR1 and CDR2 sequences are DFQATT and SNEGSKA (reference sequence). CDR3 in amino acids: CSAKGGYGYTF. The CDR3 nucleotides are TGCAGTGCTAAAGGGGGCTATGGCTACACCTTC.

This clonotype was seen once. The J gene is TRBJ2-4, the V gene TRBV5-1; 7 nucleotides align to TRBD1. Germline V gene lookup returns CDR1 SGHRS and CDR2 YFSETQ. Trimming took 3 bases from V and 3 from J; bases not matched to a gene: 12. The CDR3 runs 17 residues. The DNA for the CDR3 is TGCGCCAGCAGCTCCGACCTCGGGACAGCACTCAAAAACATTCAGTACTTC. As protein: CASSSDLGTALKNIQYF.